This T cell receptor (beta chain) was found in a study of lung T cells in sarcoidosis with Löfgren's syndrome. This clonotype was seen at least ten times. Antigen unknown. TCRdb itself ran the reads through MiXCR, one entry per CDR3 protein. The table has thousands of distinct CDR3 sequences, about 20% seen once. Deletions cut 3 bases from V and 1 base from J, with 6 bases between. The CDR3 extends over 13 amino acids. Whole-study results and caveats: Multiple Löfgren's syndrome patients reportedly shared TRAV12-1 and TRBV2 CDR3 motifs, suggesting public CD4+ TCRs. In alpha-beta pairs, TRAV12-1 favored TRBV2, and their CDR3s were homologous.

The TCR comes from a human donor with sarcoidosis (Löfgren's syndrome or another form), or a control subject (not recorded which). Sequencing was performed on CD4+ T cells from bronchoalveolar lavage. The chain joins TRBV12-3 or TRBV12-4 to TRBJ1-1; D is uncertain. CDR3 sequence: CASSLKGNTEAFF. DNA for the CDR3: TGTGCCAGCAGTTTGAAAGGGAACACTGAAGCTTTCTTT.